This record looks at one T cell receptor (beta chain) sequence and its context. Its antigen is not identified. Treatment here: roughly 10-day PBMC culture with coronavirus spike peptide pools or control peptides (ViraFEST assay). With 10 to 11 days of culture completed, CD4+ T cells were isolated by negative selection. The V and J ends lost 3 bases and 1 base respectively, with 11 bases between them. This CDR3 spans 15 amino acids. Germline V gene sequence: CDR1 KGHDR, CDR2 SFDVKD. The data were obtained in a study of vaccination and CD4 T cells after COVID-19. Study details: Spike peptides, overlapping and drawn from SARS-CoV-2, HCoV-NL63, HCoV-OC43 and HCoV-229E, were used to stimulate cells.

Cultured CD4+ T cell DNA was sequenced using the Oncomine TCR Beta short-read assay. TCRdb called the PCR reads again in MiXCR, with one record for every CDR3 protein. Among approximately 19,000 distinct CDR3 sequences listed, 78% were seen once. The sequencing used CD4+ T cells from blood, cultured in vitro, collected after SARS-CoV-2 vaccination. The chain joins TRBV24-1 to TRBJ1-1; no clear D. The receptor was isolated from a human donor who received a COVID-19 vaccine. CDR3 DNA: TGTGCCACCAGTGATGGGCGGCGCAGGAACACTGAAGCTTTCTTT. The encoded protein is CATSDGRRRNTEAFF.